A single sample gave rise to the 7 T cell receptor beta chains below, sequenced in a study of response to subunit inactivated influenza vaccine. TCRdb re-analysed the RT-PCR reads in MiXCR, keeping a single row per CDR3 protein. This sample has fewer than 600,000 distinct CDR3 sequences, with less than 7.5% found just once. Sequencing used PBMCs from blood, obtained less than 30 months after vaccination. These receptor sequences come from a man between 50 and 70 years old who received an inactivated influenza vaccine.

This clonotype was seen a handful of times. This sequence joins TRBV25-1 and TRBJ2-1, with 7 bases that match TRBD2. Germline V gives CDR1 MGHDK, CDR2 SYGVNS. Trimming took 0 bases from V and 10 from J; bases not matched to a gene: 3. This CDR3 comprises 13 residues. CDR3 nucleotides: TGTGCCAGCAGTGAATATATGCGGGAGGAGCAGTTCTTC. Protein sequence: CASSEYMREEQFF.

The chain carries TRBV9 and TRBJ2-5; no clear D. V was shortened by 3 bases and J by 3 bases, with 12 bases between the two germline ends. Germline lookup yields CDR1 SGDLS and CDR2 YYNGEE. The CDR3 is made up of 14 amino acids. CDR3 sequence reads: CASSATLSEETQYF. CDR3 nucleotides: TGTGCCAGCAGCGCCACTTTATCAGAAGAGACCCAGTACTTC.

This clonotype was counted ten times or more. The rearrangement joins TRBV6-2 or TRBV6-3 to TRBJ1-6; D is unresolved. The CDR3 extends over 13 amino acids. Trimming shortened V by 7 bases and J by 9 bases, and 13 bases separated the two germline ends. Germline CDR1 is MNHEY and CDR2 is SVGEGT. The CDR3 reads CASKRDPASPLHF. CDR3 bases: TGTGCCAGCAAGCGGGATCCGGCTTCACCCCTCCACTTT.

This clonotype was detected only a few times. The chain links TRBV19 to TRBJ2-5; D gene ambiguous. The CDR3 spans 13 residues. Deletions cut 1 base from V and 2 bases from J, with 5 bases between. Germline V CDR1 and CDR2: LNHDA, SQIVND (reference sequence). The CDR3 nucleotides are TGTGCCAGTAGTATAGCCTTTCAAGAGACCCAGTACTTC. This codes for CASSIAFQETQYF.

This clonotype was counted at least ten times. The gene calls are TRBV6-1 and TRBJ1-2; no clear D gene. Trimming removed 4 bases at V and 3 bases at J, with 9 bases between. The CDR3 totals 13 residues. Germline V CDR1 and CDR2: MNHNS, SASEGT. The CDR3: CASSAGIDYGYTF. Here the CDR3 DNA reads TGTGCCAGCAGTGCGGGGATCGACTATGGCTACACCTTC.

This clonotype was counted ten times or more. This chain links TRBV20-1 with TRBJ1-5; D possibly corresponds to TRBD1 (6 bases). This CDR3 contains 13 residues. Per germline, CDR1 DFQATT and CDR2 SNEGSKA (reference sequence). The CDR3 here is CSRTLGTNQPQHF. In DNA, the CDR3 is TGCAGCCGAACTTTGGGGACAAATCAGCCCCAGCATTTT.

The genes are TRBV27 and TRBJ2-7; unclear D gene. CDR3 size: 13 residues. The V gene lost 1 base and the J gene lost 2 bases, with 6 bases spanning the gap. The V gene's germline CDR1 is MNHEY and CDR2 SMNVEV (reference sequence). The CDR3 loop is CASSLFGTYEQYF. In DNA form, the CDR3 reads TGTGCCAGCAGTTTATTTGGCACCTACGAGCAGTACTTC.